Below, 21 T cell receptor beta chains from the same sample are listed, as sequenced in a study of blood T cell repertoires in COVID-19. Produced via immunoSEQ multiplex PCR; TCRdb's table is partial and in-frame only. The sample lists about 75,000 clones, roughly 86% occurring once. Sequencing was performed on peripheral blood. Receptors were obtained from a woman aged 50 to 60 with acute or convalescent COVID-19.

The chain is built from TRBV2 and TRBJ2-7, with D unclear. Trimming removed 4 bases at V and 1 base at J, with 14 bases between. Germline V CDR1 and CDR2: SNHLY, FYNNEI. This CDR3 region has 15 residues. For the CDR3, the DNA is TGTGCCAGCAGTGGTCGCCAGGTCTTTTCCTACGAGCAGTACTTC. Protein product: CASSGRQVFSYEQYF.

CDR3 coding DNA: TGTGCCAGCAGCTTGGGGGACAGCAAGCGAGGCTATGGCTACACCTTC. Translation gives CASSLGDSKRGYGYTF. This chain uses TRBV5-6 with TRBJ1-2; TRBD1 agrees at 7 bases. The V gene's germline CDR1 is SGHDT and CDR2 YYEEEE. This CDR3 has 16 amino acids. J lost 4 bases, V lost 0 bases, and 9 bases had no gene match.

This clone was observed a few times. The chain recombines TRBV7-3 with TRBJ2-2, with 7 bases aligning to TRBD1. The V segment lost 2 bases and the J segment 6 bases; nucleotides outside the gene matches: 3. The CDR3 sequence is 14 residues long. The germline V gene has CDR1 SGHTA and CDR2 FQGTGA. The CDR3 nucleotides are TGTGCCAGCAGCTTAGGACAGGCCGCCGGGGAGCTGTTTTTT. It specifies CASSLGQAAGELFF. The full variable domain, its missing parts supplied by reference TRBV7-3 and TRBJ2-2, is GAGVSQTPSNKVTEKGKYVELRCDPISGHTALYWYRQSLGQGPEFLIYFQGTGAADDSGLPNDRFFAVRPEGSVSTLKIQRTERGDSAVYLCASSLGQAAGELFFGEGSRLTVL.

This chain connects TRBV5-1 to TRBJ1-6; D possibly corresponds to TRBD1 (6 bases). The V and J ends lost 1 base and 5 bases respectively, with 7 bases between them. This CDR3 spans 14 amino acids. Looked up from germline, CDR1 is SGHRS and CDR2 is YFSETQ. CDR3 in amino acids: CASSLRTDNSPLHF. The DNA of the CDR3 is TGCGCCAGCAGCTTGAGGACAGATAATTCACCCCTCCACTTT.

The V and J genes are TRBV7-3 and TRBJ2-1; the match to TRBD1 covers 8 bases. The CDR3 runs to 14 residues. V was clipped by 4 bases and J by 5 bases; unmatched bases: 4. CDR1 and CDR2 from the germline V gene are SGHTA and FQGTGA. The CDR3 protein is CASSWGQDNNEQFF. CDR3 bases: TGTGCCAGCAGCTGGGGACAGGACAACAATGAGCAGTTCTTC.

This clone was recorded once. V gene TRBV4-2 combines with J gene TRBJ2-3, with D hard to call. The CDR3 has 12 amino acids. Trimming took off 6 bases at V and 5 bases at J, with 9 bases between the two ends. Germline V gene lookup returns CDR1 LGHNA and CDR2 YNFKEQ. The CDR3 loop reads CASRVGEDTQYF. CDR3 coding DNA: TGTGCCAGCAGGGTAGGAGAAGATACGCAGTATTTT.

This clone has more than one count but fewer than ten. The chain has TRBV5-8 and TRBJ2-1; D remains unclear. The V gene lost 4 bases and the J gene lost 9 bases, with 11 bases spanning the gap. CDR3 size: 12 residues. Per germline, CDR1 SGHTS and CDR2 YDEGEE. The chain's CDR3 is CASSVYEAEQFF. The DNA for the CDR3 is TGTGCCAGCAGCGTATACGAGGCTGAGCAGTTCTTC.

In nucleotides, the CDR3 is TGTGCCAGCAGCTCCGCCCTGAGCGCCTACGAGCAGTACTTC. This translates into CASSSALSAYEQYF. The J gene is TRBJ2-7, the V gene TRBV7-2, with unresolved D. CDR1 SGHTA and CDR2 FQGNSA come from the germline V gene. Trimming stripped 4 bases from V and 2 bases from J, with 12 bases between. There are 14 residues in the CDR3.

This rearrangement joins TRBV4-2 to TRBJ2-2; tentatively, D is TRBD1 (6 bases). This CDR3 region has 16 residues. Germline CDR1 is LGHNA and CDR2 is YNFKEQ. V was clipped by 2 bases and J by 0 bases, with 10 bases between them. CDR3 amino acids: CASSQSGTTNTGELFF. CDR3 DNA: TGTGCCAGCAGCCAATCGGGGACAACGAACACCGGGGAGCTGTTTTTT.

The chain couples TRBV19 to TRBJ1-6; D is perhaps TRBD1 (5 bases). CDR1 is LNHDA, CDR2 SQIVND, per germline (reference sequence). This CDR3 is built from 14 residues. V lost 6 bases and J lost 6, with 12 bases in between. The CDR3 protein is CASRTGLPNSPLHF. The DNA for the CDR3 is TGTGCCAGTAGGACGGGACTGCCTAATTCACCCCTCCACTTT.

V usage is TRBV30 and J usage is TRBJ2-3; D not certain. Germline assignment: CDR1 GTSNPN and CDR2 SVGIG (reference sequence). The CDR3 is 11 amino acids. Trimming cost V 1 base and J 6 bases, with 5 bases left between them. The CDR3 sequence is CAWSAPDTQYF. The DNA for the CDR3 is TGTGCCTGGAGTGCCCCGGATACGCAGTATTTT.

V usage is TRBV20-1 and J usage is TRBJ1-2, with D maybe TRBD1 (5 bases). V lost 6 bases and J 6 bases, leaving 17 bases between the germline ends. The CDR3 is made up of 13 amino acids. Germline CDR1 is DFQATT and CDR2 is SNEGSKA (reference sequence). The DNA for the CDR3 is TGCAGTGCCAGTCCCGGAGGGGACGATGGCTACACCTTC. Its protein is CSASPGGDDGYTF.

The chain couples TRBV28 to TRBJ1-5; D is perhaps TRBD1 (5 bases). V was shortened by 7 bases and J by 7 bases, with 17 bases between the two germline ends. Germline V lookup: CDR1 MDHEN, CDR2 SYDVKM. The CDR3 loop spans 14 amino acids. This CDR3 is CASTPAGGGQPQHF. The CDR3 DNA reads TGTGCCAGCACCCCCGCGGGGGGAGGGCAGCCCCAGCATTTT.

CDR3 amino acids: CASSQGRHGTEAFF. DNA of the CDR3: TGTGCCAGCAGCCAAGGCAGACACGGCACTGAAGCTTTCTTT. The rearrangement links TRBV3-1 (or the pseudogene TRBV3-2) to TRBJ1-1; D call uncertain. There are 14 residues in the CDR3. V was shortened by 1 base and J by 4 bases, with 10 bases between the two germline ends. The V gene's germline CDR1 is LGHDT and CDR2 YNNKEL (reference sequence).

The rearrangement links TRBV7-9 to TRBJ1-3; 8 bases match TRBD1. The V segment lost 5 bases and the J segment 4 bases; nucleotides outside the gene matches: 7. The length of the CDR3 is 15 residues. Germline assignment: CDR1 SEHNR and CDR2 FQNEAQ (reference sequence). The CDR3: CASSEQGVVGNTIYF. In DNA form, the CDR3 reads TGTGCCAGCAGCGAACAGGGGGTAGTGGGAAACACCATATATTTT. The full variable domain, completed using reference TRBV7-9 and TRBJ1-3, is DTGVSQNPRHKITKRGQNVTFRCDPISEHNRLYWYRQTLGQGPEFLTYFQNEAQLEKSRLLSDRFSAERPKGSFSTLEIQRTEQGDSAMYLCASSEQGVVGNTIYFGEGSWLTVV.

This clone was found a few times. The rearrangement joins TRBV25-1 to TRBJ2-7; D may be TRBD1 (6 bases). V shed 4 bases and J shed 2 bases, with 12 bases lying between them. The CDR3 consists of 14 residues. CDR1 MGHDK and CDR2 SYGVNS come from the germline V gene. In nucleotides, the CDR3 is TGTGCCAGCAGTGGGGGACACCCTACCTACGAGCAGTACTTC. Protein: CASSGGHPTYEQYF.

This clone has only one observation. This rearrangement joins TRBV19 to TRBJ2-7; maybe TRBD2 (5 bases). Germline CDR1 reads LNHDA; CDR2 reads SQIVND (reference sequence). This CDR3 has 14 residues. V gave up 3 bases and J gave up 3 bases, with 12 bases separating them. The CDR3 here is CASSISTGNYEQYF. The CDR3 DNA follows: TGTGCCAGTAGTATCAGCACGGGGAACTACGAGCAGTACTTC.

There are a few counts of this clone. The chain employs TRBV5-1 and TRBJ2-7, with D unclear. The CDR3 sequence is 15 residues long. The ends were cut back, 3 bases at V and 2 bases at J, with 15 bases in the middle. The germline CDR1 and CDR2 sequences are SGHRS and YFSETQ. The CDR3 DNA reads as TGCGCCAGCAGCTCTAACAAGAGGTCTGCCTACGAGCAGTACTTC. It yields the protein CASSSNKRSAYEQYF.

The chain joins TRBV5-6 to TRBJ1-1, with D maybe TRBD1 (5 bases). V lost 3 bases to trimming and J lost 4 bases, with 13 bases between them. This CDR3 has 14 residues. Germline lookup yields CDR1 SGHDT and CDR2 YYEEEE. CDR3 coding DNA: TGTGCCAGCAGCTGGGGACTTTGGGCCACTGAAGCTTTCTTT. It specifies CASSWGLWATEAFF.

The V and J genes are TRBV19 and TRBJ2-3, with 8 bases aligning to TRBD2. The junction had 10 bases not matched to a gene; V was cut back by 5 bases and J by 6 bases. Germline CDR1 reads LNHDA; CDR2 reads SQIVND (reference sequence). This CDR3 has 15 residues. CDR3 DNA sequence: TGTGCCAGTAGTTTTCGGCGGGAGGTTGTGGATACGCAGTATTTT. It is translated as CASSFRREVVDTQYF.

The CDR3 nucleotides read TGTGCCAGCAGCCAGTCCGCAGGGGTTAGAAATCAGCCCCAGCATTTT. Amino acids: CASSQSAGVRNQPQHF. The chain links TRBV3-1 (or the pseudogene TRBV3-2) to TRBJ1-5, with D perhaps TRBD1 (6 bases). V was shortened by 3 bases and J by 4 bases, with 16 bases between the two germline ends. Germline CDR1 reads LGHDT; CDR2 reads YNNKEL (reference sequence). The CDR3 extends over 16 amino acids.